This T cell receptor beta chain was identified in a study of monozygotic twins with inflammatory bowel disease. Overall study results and limits: Whereas healthy co-twins had higher TCRbeta diversity (inverse Simpson), IBD patients had lower diversity.

The germline CDR1 and CDR2 sequences are DFQATT and SNEGSKA (reference sequence). The CDR3 has 16 amino acids. The team made cDNA by running eight separate reactions for each sample. Each UMI, carrying a 6-nucleotide sample barcode, came from template switching. TCRdb re-called the 5' RACE reads and shows each CDR3 protein once, DNA omitted. Found here are about 300,000 distinct CDR3 sequences; the top ten clones hold more than 4.5%. Concerning this clonotype: Its antigen is unknown.

V is TRBV20-1 and J is TRBJ1-5; TCRdb outputs TRBD1, but without DNA this stays unchecked. This TCR came from a human donor with ulcerative colitis or Crohn's disease, or a healthy co-twin of an affected twin (not recorded which). The source material was blood. CDR3 sequence: CSVWKRDRGFNQPQHF.